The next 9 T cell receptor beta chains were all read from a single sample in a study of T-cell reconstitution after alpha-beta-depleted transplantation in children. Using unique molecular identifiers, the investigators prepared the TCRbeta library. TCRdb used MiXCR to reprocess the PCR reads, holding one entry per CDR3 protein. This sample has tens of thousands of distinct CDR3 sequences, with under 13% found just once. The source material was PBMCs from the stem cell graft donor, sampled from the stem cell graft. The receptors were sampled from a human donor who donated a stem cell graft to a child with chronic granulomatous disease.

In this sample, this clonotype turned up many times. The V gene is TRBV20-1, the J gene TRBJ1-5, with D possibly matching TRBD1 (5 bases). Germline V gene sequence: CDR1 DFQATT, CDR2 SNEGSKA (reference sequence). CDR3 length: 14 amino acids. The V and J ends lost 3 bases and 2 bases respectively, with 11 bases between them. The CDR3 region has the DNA TGCAGTGCTAGTCAGGGTACCGGCAATCAGCCCCAGCATTTT. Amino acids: CSASQGTGNQPQHF.

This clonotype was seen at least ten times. In DNA form, the CDR3 reads TGTGCCAGCAGCTCCTGGCGGGATGAAGAGACCCAGTACTTC. Residues: CASSSWRDEETQYF. J is TRBJ2-5 and V is TRBV7-9; weak D call: TRBD2 (6 bases). V was clipped by 4 bases and J by 3 bases, with 12 bases between them. The CDR3 is made up of 14 amino acids. Germline CDR1 reads SEHNR; CDR2 reads FQNEAQ (reference sequence).

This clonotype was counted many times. The DNA of the CDR3 is TGTGCCAGCAGTCCCATATTATGGACTAGCGGGAGTAGAACCGGGGAGCTGTTTTTT. This translates into CASSPILWTSGSRTGELFF. The V and J genes are TRBV27 and TRBJ2-2, with 13 nucleotides matching TRBD2. The V gene end was trimmed by 5 bases and the J gene end by 5 bases; junction bases not matched to a gene: 14. The CDR3 length is 19 residues. Germline loops: CDR1 MNHEY, CDR2 SMNVEV (reference sequence).

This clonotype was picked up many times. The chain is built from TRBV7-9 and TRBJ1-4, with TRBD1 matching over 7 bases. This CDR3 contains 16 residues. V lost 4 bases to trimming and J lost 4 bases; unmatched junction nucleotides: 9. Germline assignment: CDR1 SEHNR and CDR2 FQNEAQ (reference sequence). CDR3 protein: CASSSGQLLVNEKLFF. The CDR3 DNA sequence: TGTGCCAGCAGCTCGGGACAGCTCCTAGTTAATGAAAAACTGTTTTTT. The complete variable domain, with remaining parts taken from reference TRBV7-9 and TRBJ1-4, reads DTGVSQNPRHKITKRGQNVTFRCDPISEHNRLYWYRQTLGQGPEFLTYFQNEAQLEKSRLLSDRFSAERPKGSFSTLEIQRTEQGDSAMYLCASSSGQLLVNEKLFFGSGTQLSVL.

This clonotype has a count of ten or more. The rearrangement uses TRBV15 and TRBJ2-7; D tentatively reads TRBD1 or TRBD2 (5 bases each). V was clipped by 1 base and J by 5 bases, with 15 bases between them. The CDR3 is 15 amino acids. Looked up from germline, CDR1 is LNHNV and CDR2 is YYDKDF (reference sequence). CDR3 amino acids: CATSRAPDGADEQYF. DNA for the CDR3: TGTGCCACCAGCAGAGCCCCGGACGGGGCGGACGAGCAGTACTTC.

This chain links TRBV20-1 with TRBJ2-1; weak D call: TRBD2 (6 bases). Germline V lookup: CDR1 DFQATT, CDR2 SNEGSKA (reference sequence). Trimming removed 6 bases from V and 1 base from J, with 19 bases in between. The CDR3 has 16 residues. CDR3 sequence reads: CSAGDFRTPSYNEQFF. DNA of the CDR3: TGCAGTGCAGGGGACTTTCGAACCCCATCCTACAATGAGCAGTTCTTC.

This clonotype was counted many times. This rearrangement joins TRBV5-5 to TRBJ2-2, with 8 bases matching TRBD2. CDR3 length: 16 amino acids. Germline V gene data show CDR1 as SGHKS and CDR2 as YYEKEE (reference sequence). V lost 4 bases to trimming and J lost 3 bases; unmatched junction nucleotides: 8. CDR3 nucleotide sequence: TGTGCCAGCAGCGCCCCGGGAGGGATCGACACCGGGGAGCTGTTTTTT. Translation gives CASSAPGGIDTGELFF.

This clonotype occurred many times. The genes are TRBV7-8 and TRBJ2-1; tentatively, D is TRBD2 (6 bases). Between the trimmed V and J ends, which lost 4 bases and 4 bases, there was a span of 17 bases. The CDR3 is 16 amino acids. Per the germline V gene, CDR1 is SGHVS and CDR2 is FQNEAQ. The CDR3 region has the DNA TGTGCCAGCAGCTCCAGGGTGGTGCGGGATTACAATGAGCAGTTCTTC. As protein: CASSSRVVRDYNEQFF.

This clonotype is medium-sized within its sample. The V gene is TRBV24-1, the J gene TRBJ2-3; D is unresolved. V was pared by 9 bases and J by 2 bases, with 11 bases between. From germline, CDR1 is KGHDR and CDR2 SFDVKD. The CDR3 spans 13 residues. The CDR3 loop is CATAEHNTDTQYF. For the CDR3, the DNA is TGTGCCACCGCCGAGCACAACACAGATACGCAGTATTTT.